These 26 T cell receptor beta chains share one sample of origin, sequenced in a study of blood T cells in healthy people across ages. Then a second PCR, running roughly 6 to 11 cycles, was carried out with a sample-barcoded 5' primer and a J-beta primer mix. A single record per CDR3 protein comes from TCRdb applying MiXCR to the 5' RACE reads. The table has about 1,000,000 distinct CDR3 sequences, under 45% seen once. Sample: blood. The receptor source for this set is a woman aged 60 to 75 in good health.

This clonotype was picked up a small number of times. V usage is TRBV7-2 and J usage is TRBJ2-1; 8 bases match TRBD1. Germline CDR1 reads SGHTA; CDR2 reads FQGNSA. V lost 4 bases and J lost 10; bases outside the gene matches: 3. This CDR3 contains 12 residues. CDR3 sequence: CASSSTGAEQFF. CDR3 coding DNA: TGTGCCAGCAGCTCGACAGGGGCCGAGCAGTTCTTC.

This clonotype was seen a handful of times. The CDR3 region has the DNA TGTGCCAGCAGCCATCAGGGGGAGTATACCAAAAACATTCAGTACTTC. Protein: CASSHQGEYTKNIQYF. J is TRBJ2-4 and V is TRBV7-9, with 7 positions matching TRBD1. CDR3 length: 16 residues. V dropped 5 bases and J dropped 2; count of bases not matched to a gene: 9. Germline assignment: CDR1 SEHNR and CDR2 FQNEAQ (reference sequence).

This clonotype was seen a handful of times. The chain links TRBV12-5 to TRBJ2-7, with D possibly being TRBD1 (6 bases). Germline lookup yields CDR1 LGHNT and CDR2 FRNRAP. This CDR3 has 16 residues. V shed 1 base and J shed 5 bases, with 18 bases lying between them. CDR3 sequence: CASGLENRDRIDEQYF. The CDR3 DNA sequence: TGTGCTAGTGGTTTGGAGAACAGGGATCGCATCGACGAGCAGTACTTC. Drawing the rest from reference TRBV12-5 and TRBJ2-7, the complete variable domain is DARVTQTPRHKVTEMGQEVTMRCQPILGHNTVFWYRQTMMQGLELLAYFRNRAPLDDSGMPKDRFSAEMPDATLATLKIQPSEPRDSAVYFCASGLENRDRIDEQYFGPGTRLTVT.

This chain connects TRBV6-2 or TRBV6-3 to TRBJ2-7; the D call may be TRBD1 or TRBD2 (5 bases each). Deletions cut 7 bases from V and 7 bases from J, with 14 bases between. The germline CDR1 and CDR2 sequences are MNHEY and SVGEGT. The CDR3 runs 12 residues. The CDR3 region is CASKPGGSEQYF. The DNA for the CDR3 is TGTGCCAGCAAACCTGGGGGAAGTGAGCAGTACTTC.

The gene calls are TRBV20-1 and TRBJ2-4, with D perhaps given as TRBD1 or TRBD2 (6 bases each). The DNA end favors TRBJ2-7, so the J call may be wrong. CDR1 and CDR2 (germline): DFQATT, SNEGSKA (reference sequence). The CDR3 spans 13 residues. The CDR3 sequence is CSARGLGGHEQYF. In nucleotides, the CDR3 is TGCAGTGCTAGAGGTCTGGGGGGCCACGAGCAGTACTTC.

This clonotype was recorded a few times. This sequence joins TRBV11-1 and TRBJ2-1, with 7 bases fitting TRBD2. Germline V gene data show CDR1 as SGHAT and CDR2 as FQDESV (reference sequence). This CDR3 contains 16 residues. V shed 0 bases, J shed 6 bases, and the junction held 8 bases outside the gene matches. The CDR3 sequence: CASSLAVRTGGNEQFF. The CDR3 bases are TGTGCCAGCAGCTTAGCAGTCAGGACGGGGGGCAATGAGCAGTTCTTC.

This chain joins TRBV12-3 or TRBV12-4 and TRBJ2-1; D is undetermined. Trimming removed 3 bases at V and 0 bases at J, with 12 bases between. The CDR3 runs 16 residues. The CDR3 nucleotides are TGTGCCAGCAGTTTCGGAGACGTGAGCTCCTACAATGAGCAGTTCTTC. Amino acid sequence: CASSFGDVSSYNEQFF.

The chain links TRBV29-1 to TRBJ1-5; D is unclear. Germline V CDR1 and CDR2: SQVTM, ANQGSEA. The CDR3 has 16 residues. Trimming cost V 0 bases and J 4 bases, with 16 bases left between them. The CDR3 is CSVEDVGNQENQPQHF. CDR3 DNA: TGCAGCGTTGAAGACGTCGGGAACCAGGAGAATCAGCCCCAGCATTTT.

The V gene is TRBV20-1, the J gene TRBJ2-7, with D perhaps TRBD1 (5 bases). Germline CDR1 reads DFQATT; CDR2 reads SNEGSKA (reference sequence). This CDR3 spans 14 amino acids. The V end was cut by 4 bases, the J end by 2 bases, with 15 bases between. CDR3 in amino acids: CSAKETAIPYEQYF. The CDR3 DNA follows: TGCAGTGCTAAGGAGACAGCGATCCCCTACGAGCAGTACTTC.

The chain carries TRBV20-1 and TRBJ1-1; no clear D. Trimming removed 6 bases from V and 5 bases from J, with 16 bases in between. The CDR3 has 13 amino acids. Germline CDR1 DFQATT, CDR2 SNEGSKA (reference sequence). CDR3 loop: CSATKGRGTEAFF. CDR3 nucleotides: TGCAGTGCCACCAAGGGCCGGGGTACTGAAGCTTTCTTT.

The V and J genes are TRBV9 and TRBJ2-7; no clear D gene. Germline V gives CDR1 SGDLS, CDR2 YYNGEE. There are 13 residues in the CDR3. V was pared by 0 bases and J by 0 bases, with 4 bases between. The CDR3 bases are TGTGCCAGCAGCGTAGACTACTCCTACGAGCAGTACTTC. Its protein product is CASSVDYSYEQYF.

This clonotype was seen only once. The chain has TRBV28 and TRBJ2-4, with no clear D. The end of the DNA aligns better with TRBJ2-7, so the J call may be wrong. Germline assignment: CDR1 MDHEN and CDR2 SYDVKM. This CDR3 region has 14 residues. CDR3 in amino acids: CASQTARAFYEQYF. DNA of the CDR3: TGTGCCAGTCAAACCGCCCGGGCCTTCTACGAGCAGTACTTC.

The rearrangement joins TRBV6-5 to TRBJ2-7; D might be TRBD1 (5 bases). CDR1 MNHEY and CDR2 SVGAGI come from the germline V gene. CDR3 length equals 13 residues. V was shortened by 0 bases and J by 3 bases, with 6 bases between the two germline ends. CDR3 protein: CASSYSGHYEQYF. The DNA for the CDR3 is TGTGCCAGCAGTTACTCCGGACACTACGAGCAGTACTTC.

A few counts support this clonotype. The rearrangement joins TRBV7-8 to TRBJ2-5, with TRBD1 matching 7 bases. The J segment lost 4 bases and the V segment lost 0 bases, leaving 11 bases of the junction unmatched. The CDR3 covers 17 residues. CDR1 SGHVS and CDR2 FQNEAQ come from the germline V gene. The CDR3: CASSLASRSAGGETQYF. The DNA for the CDR3 is TGTGCCAGCAGCTTAGCATCTCGCTCGGCAGGGGGAGAGACCCAGTACTTC.

This clonotype was recorded only once. This chain uses TRBV6-1 with TRBJ2-2; 11 bases agree with TRBD1. With 1 base clipped from V and 7 bases from J, the junction kept 2 bases outside the gene matches. The length of the CDR3 is 15 residues. Per the germline V gene, CDR1 is MNHNS and CDR2 is SASEGT. The CDR3: CASSEVGTGGGELFF. The CDR3 DNA sequence: TGTGCCAGCAGTGAAGTGGGGACAGGGGGCGGGGAGCTGTTTTTT.

This clonotype was detected ten times or more. The rearrangement links TRBV28 to TRBJ2-3; 13 bases fit TRBD2. V dropped 4 bases and J dropped 4; count of bases not matched to a gene: 8. The germline V gene encodes CDR1 MDHEN and CDR2 SYDVKM. The CDR3 runs to 17 residues. The CDR3: CASSSQDGLAGADTQYF. The CDR3 DNA reads as TGTGCCAGCAGTTCCCAAGACGGACTAGCGGGAGCAGATACGCAGTATTTT.

In this sample, this clonotype turned up a few times. The V gene is TRBV25-1, the J gene TRBJ2-7; 9 bases match TRBD2. CDR1 is MGHDK and CDR2 is SYGVNS in the germline V gene. After removal of 7 bases from V and 3 bases from J, the junction contained 4 bases not matched to a gene. The CDR3 length is 13 residues. The CDR3 nucleotides are TGTGCCAGCATAGCGGGAGCGGACTACGAGCAGTACTTC. Amino acids: CASIAGADYEQYF.

The chain combines TRBV15 with TRBJ1-1; 7 bases map to TRBD1. Germline CDR1 is LNHNV and CDR2 is YYDKDF (reference sequence). With 5 bases clipped from V and 1 base from J, the junction kept 7 bases outside the gene matches. This CDR3 contains 15 residues. The CDR3 loop is CATSAHRGANTEAFF. The CDR3, as DNA: TGTGCCACCAGCGCACACAGGGGAGCGAACACTGAAGCTTTCTTT.

The V and J genes are TRBV5-8 and TRBJ2-2; 11 bases map to TRBD2. The V segment lost 1 base and the J segment 9 bases; nucleotides outside the gene matches: 5. Germline V CDR1 and CDR2: SGHTS, YDEGEE. This CDR3 is built from 15 residues. The CDR3 DNA sequence: TGTGCCAGCAGCTTGCGACTAGCGGGATCGAGGGAGCTGTTTTTT. It translates to CASSLRLAGSRELFF.

The chain couples TRBV12-3 or TRBV12-4 to TRBJ2-7, with 10 bases lining up with TRBD1. Unmatched junction bases numbered 11, after V lost 7 bases and J lost 5 bases. The CDR3 is made up of 15 amino acids. CDR3 sequence reads: CASINTGQGPHEQYF. The CDR3 nucleotides are TGTGCCAGCATCAATACGGGACAGGGGCCCCACGAGCAGTACTTC.

The V call is TRBV7-8, the J call TRBJ2-7; 9 bases fit TRBD2. The end of the DNA is better explained by TRBJ2-5, so the J call may be wrong. The germline V gene encodes CDR1 SGHVS and CDR2 FQNEAQ. The CDR3 covers 14 residues. CDR3 in amino acids: CASTDLAGQETQYF. CDR3 in DNA: TGTGCCAGCACCGACCTAGCGGGACAAGAGACCCAGTACTTC.

This clonotype was detected a few times. The V gene is TRBV4-2, the J gene TRBJ2-7; D is perhaps TRBD2 (5 bases). The CDR3 consists of 14 residues. The germline V gene has CDR1 LGHNA and CDR2 YNFKEQ. V was trimmed by 0 bases and J by 5 bases, leaving 11 bases between them. The chain's CDR3 is CASSQDRSRDEQYF. In DNA form, the CDR3 reads TGTGCCAGCAGCCAAGATAGGTCGCGGGACGAGCAGTACTTC.

This clonotype was seen only a few times. The rearrangement joins TRBV15 to TRBJ2-3; 8 bases line up with TRBD2. J lost 4 bases, V lost 0 bases, and 9 bases had no gene match. The germline CDR1 and CDR2 sequences are LNHNV and YYDKDF (reference sequence). The CDR3 is 17 residues long. The CDR3 DNA reads as TGTGCCACCAGCAGAGATCCGGCGGGAGGTGGATCAGATACGCAGTATTTT. This codes for CATSRDPAGGGSDTQYF.

This clonotype was seen a few times. This chain links TRBV6-1 with TRBJ2-7; 8 nucleotides match TRBD2. The CDR3 totals 18 residues. The V segment lost 3 bases and the J segment 6 bases; nucleotides outside the gene matches: 19. Germline CDR1 is MNHNS and CDR2 is SASEGT. In nucleotides, the CDR3 is TGTGCCAGCAGTGAGGGTCTAGCCAGCGGGAGTTGGAATTCCGAGCAGTACTTC. Amino acid sequence: CASSEGLASGSWNSEQYF.

The rearrangement uses TRBV12-3 or TRBV12-4 and TRBJ2-2; D is unclear. The CDR3 runs 14 residues. Trimming removed 3 bases from V and 4 bases from J, with 9 bases in between. CDR3 protein: CASSLGGRTGELFF. CDR3 nucleotide sequence: TGTGCCAGCAGTTTGGGCGGACGCACCGGGGAGCTGTTTTTT.

This chain connects TRBV7-9 to TRBJ1-2; the match to TRBD1 covers 8 bases. V shed 5 bases and J 2 bases; nucleotides not matched to a gene: 7. This CDR3 comprises 15 residues. Germline CDR1 reads SEHNR; CDR2 reads FQNEAQ (reference sequence). Written as DNA, the CDR3 is TGTGCCAGCAGCCCTTGGGACAGGACGAACTATGGCTACACCTTC. It encodes CASSPWDRTNYGYTF.